A selection of T cell receptor beta chains follows, all from one sample in a study of CD8+ T cells in alopecia areata. The table came from immunoSEQ multiplex PCR; TCRdb's copy has only in-frame clones and leaves some out. The data show over 100,000 clones, around 49% seen once. The sequences come from CD8+ T cells sorted from blood, collected at week 0. Receptors originate from a human donor with alopecia areata. Both conserved end residues are trimmed from each CDR3. D genes are given only for firm matches. Rows may omit the clone size; those that give it use once, few, many or a size class.

clone size,D gene,V gene,CDR3 protein
NA,TRBD2,TRBV7-8,ASSLRRGDQETQY
NA,TRBD2,TRBV13,ASSYSGTDSEQY
few,TRBD2,TRBV30,AWSAPGTRSEQF
NA,NA,TRBV27,ASSLSGEQETQY
few,NA,TRBV7-9,ASSLFMVPEQY
NA,NA,TRBV5-1,ASSLGARPVSSPTYEQY
NA,NA,TRBV25-1,ASSEYGKNTEAF
NA,NA,TRBV6-5,ASSYGQGWNSPLH
few,NA,TRBV7-9,ASSLPGWNTEAF
NA,NA,TRBV29-1,SVEGGHYGYT
NA,TRBD1,TRBV9,ASSVDRVTYNEQF
few,TRBD1,TRBV27,ATRQGMNSNQPQH
few,NA,TRBV5-6,ASSLDRDYEQY
NA,TRBD2,TRBV10-3,AISGASGFVADTQY
NA,NA,TRBV7-9,ASSSTSIEQY
few,NA,TRBV5-1,ASSLDPGTSGANVLT
NA,TRBD1,TRBV4-1,ASSQRTGNEQF
NA,NA,TRBV7-8,ASSQTGHHSYEQY
NA,NA,TRBV7-3,ASSRGFMGVANEQF
NA,NA,TRBV19,ASSTQALSNQPQH
few,NA,TRBV7-8,ASSPLTPAPTQY
NA,NA,TRBV5-1,ASSKGLEGTDTQY
NA,TRBD1,TRBV29-1,SANPGGGYT
NA,TRBD1,TRBV7-9,ASSLARSTGNIQY
NA,NA,TRBV14,ASSQDPGQIYGYT
NA,TRBD1,TRBV7-9,ASRSTGTGKSSYNSPLH
NA,NA,TRBV5-6,ASSFGIRYEQY
few,NA,TRBV29-1,SVEDSYNEQF
NA,NA,TRBV7-9,ASSFLTGPNSPLH
NA,NA,TRBV9,ASSAGNSYEQY
NA,NA,TRBV30,AWSEGMNTEAF
few,NA,TRBV18,ASSPPLGREAF
NA,NA,TRBV30,AWSVKGRSTDTQY
few,NA,TRBV6-5,ASSRGEETQY
NA,NA,TRBV7-6,ASSPTIPRRVDEQY
NA,NA,TRBV15,ATSFSRASSGNTIY
NA,TRBD1,TRBV7-8,ASSRTGITEAF
NA,NA,TRBV30,AWGGEGYEQY
few,NA,TRBV27,ASSSTARVAETQY
NA,TRBD1,TRBV11-2,ASTKESATGGPEAF
NA,TRBD1,TRBV4-2,ASSQGGQGVQETQY
NA,NA,TRBV7-2,ASSDRHSYEQY
NA,NA,TRBV6-5,ASSEDPYEQY
once,NA,TRBV7-2,ASSLSEQALLEQY
once,NA,TRBV5-6,ASSSTGTSTEAF
NA,NA,TRBV27,ASSLQGDTEAF
NA,NA,TRBV27,ASSLHGQETQY
few,NA,TRBV19,ASSIVTADTQY
NA,NA,TRBV30,AWQSGANVLT
many,NA,TRBV9,ASSVGGEETQY
few,NA,TRBV6-5,ASSGRASYGYT
few,NA,TRBV10-3,AISENGASYEQY
few,NA,TRBV19,ASSTYRTDPREQY
NA,NA,TRBV5-6,ASSSGPVQETQY
NA,TRBD2,TRBV13,ASSLASGGPSSYEQY
NA,NA,TRBV29-1,SVAGGPGTGELF